This record looks at one T cell receptor (beta chain) sequence and its context. This clone appeared a few times. Its binding antigen is unknown. No per-base quality is available; no much larger clone lies one base away. Libraries were made using the immunoSEQ multiplex PCR assay. To provide template for TCR sequencing, every sample had RNA extracted and reverse transcribed into cDNA. SuperScript III was used to make first-strand cDNA, primed with a 2:1 mix of oligo-dT and random hexamers. A synthetic immune receptor repertoire was used to assess amplification bias, and residual bias was removed computationally. In the source study's methods: Raw reads were preprocessed to remove errors, and CDR3 was defined by IMGT conventions from the conserved cysteine to phenylalanine. Clonality was calculated as 1 minus Shannon entropy normalized by log2 of the number of productive unique TCRs. Whether each scalp clone was CD4 or CD8 was inferred by checking scalp TCRbeta sequences against the CD4 and CD8 repertoires from sorted blood. The immuneACCESS repertoire file appears here via TCRdb, limited to in-frame rearrangements. These files lack a portion of the clones; in checked studies, under half of the deficit traces to unresolved V genes, and the cause of the others is not known. The V and J calls and clone size were taken over from that table, and D and trimming were inferred from the DNA. For this sample there are over 150,000 clones; roughly 53% appear just once. 10% to 13% of the sample goes to the ten largest clones.

The data were taken from a study of CD8+ T cells in alopecia areata (dated by TCRdb to the late 2010s). About the full investigation: The treated patients, all with moderate-to-severe alopecia areata, were enrolled in an open-label pilot trial of oral tofacitinib given at 5 to 10 mg twice daily. Tofacitinib was administered for 6 to 18 months, and 6 months of follow-up off drug were then conducted to assess delayed response and recurrence. The SALT score, which quantifies the percentage of affected scalp surface area, was used to measure disease severity in treated patients. High-throughput TCRbeta sequencing was used to examine T cell clonal expansion in alopecia areata in both the C3H/HeJ mouse model and human patients. In humans, TCRbeta sequencing was performed on scalp tissue and on sorted CD4+ and CD8+ peripheral blood T cells from healthy controls and from patients with patchy or totalis/universalis alopecia areata. Biopsies were taken from tofacitinib-treated patients at baseline and at 4 and 24 weeks of treatment, and a later scalp biopsy was taken in several of the tofacitinib-treated patients. Scalp clonality was compared across normal scalp (n=4), patchy alopecia areata scalp (n=8), and alopecia totalis/universalis scalp (n=8). The RNA source kit depended on sample type: the PAXgene miRNA kit for fixed scalp, the miRNeasy kit for PBMCs, and the RNeasy kit for mouse skin. TCRbeta CDR3 regions were amplified by immunoSEQ multiplex PCR using 35 Vbeta forward and 13 Jbeta reverse primers. Overall study results and their limits: Many expanded lesional clones persisted in scalp and blood during tofacitinib treatment, which may partly explain relapse after stopping treatment. Shared TCR sequences between patients were less evident than in mice, which may be partly attributable to HLA diversity in the patient population. Unlike mouse skin, where gammadelta T cells dominate, normal human skin contains resident alphabeta T cells that get sequenced too, which complicates analysis of the scalp TCR repertoire. Because the treated cohort was small and had just a single nonresponder, larger studies are needed to establish links between baseline CD8+ expansion and response. Higher clonality and more expanded CD8+ clones were observed in lesional scalp than in normal scalp, particularly in alopecia totalis/universalis, a finding suggestive of antigenic drive. With tofacitinib, both scalp clonality and the number of expanded CD8+ clones among the top 100 scalp clones went down significantly.

The time point tag for this specimen amounts to: 24 weeks on oral tofacitinib. This sample's treatment or condition label indicates: oral pan-JAK inhibitor, 5-10 mg twice daily. Lesional scalp punch biopsies and peripheral blood were obtained from alopecia areata patients. PBMCs were isolated by density centrifugation and stained for CD3, CD4 and CD8, after which CD4+ and CD8+ T cells were sorted on a FACSAria. V sheds 0 bases and J sheds 6 bases, leaving 3 bases between their ends. The germline V gene provides CDR1 SGHRS and CDR2 YFSETQ. Reading from cysteine to phenylalanine, the CDR3 counts 12 amino acids. Only the CDR3 portion is preserved as DNA: 36 bases, with reading frame beginning at the first base.

Here the sequenced sample was CD8+ T cells sorted from blood, taken at week 24, from a patient treated with tofacitinib. The TCR was taken from a human donor with alopecia areata. The chain uses TRBV5-1 and TRBJ2-2; no confident D gene assignment can be made. The CDR3 region has the sequence CASSLVSGELFF. The nucleotide sequence reads TGCGCCAGCAGCTTGGTGTCCGGGGAGCTGTTTTTT.